Below, 14 T cell receptor beta chains from the same sample are listed, as sequenced in a study of blood T cell repertoires in COVID-19. Sequenced by immunoSEQ multiplex PCR; TCRdb stores in-frame clones only, minus some. The data hold about 180,000 clones, with more than 75% observed a single time. Sequencing was performed on peripheral blood. Source of these receptors: a man aged 40-49 years with active or convalescent COVID-19.

The chain is built from TRBV11-2 and TRBJ2-7, with 13 bases fitting TRBD2. The germline gives CDR1 SGHAT, CDR2 FQNNGV. Trimming removed 5 bases from V and 3 bases from J; junction bases left unmatched: 4. There are 15 residues in the CDR3. CDR3 DNA: TGTGCCAGCAGCCAAGGACTAGCGGGGGACTACGAGCAGTACTTC. Translation gives CASSQGLAGDYEQYF.

This chain joins TRBV5-6 and TRBJ1-3; no firm D call. CDR3 length equals 15 residues. V was trimmed by 4 bases and J by 0 bases, leaving 11 bases between them. In germline, CDR1 is SGHDT, CDR2 YYEEEE. CDR3 sequence: CASSHSLLSGNTIYF. DNA for the CDR3: TGTGCCAGCAGCCATAGCTTACTCTCTGGAAACACCATATATTTT.

There are a few counts of this clone. The chain joins TRBV28 to TRBJ2-7; TRBD2 might be the D (7 bases). Trimming removed 7 bases from V and 5 bases from J, with 12 bases in between. The germline V gene encodes CDR1 MDHEN and CDR2 SYDVKM. CDR3 length: 12 amino acids. In DNA form, the CDR3 reads TGTGCCAGCATGGGGGGGGCAGACGAGCAGTACTTC. It is translated as CASMGGADEQYF.

The CDR3 region is CASSQQGGGNTEAFF. CDR3 coding DNA: TGCGCCAGCAGCCAACAGGGGGGTGGGAACACTGAAGCTTTCTTT. V gene TRBV4-1 combines with J gene TRBJ1-1; 7 nucleotides match TRBD1. The germline V gene encodes CDR1 MGHRA and CDR2 YSYEKL. The CDR3 covers 15 residues. V dropped 2 bases and J dropped 1; count of bases not matched to a gene: 4.

The V call is TRBV20-1, the J call TRBJ1-3, with TRBD1 as a possible D gene (6 bases). From germline, CDR1 is DFQATT and CDR2 SNEGSKA (reference sequence). V shed 3 bases and J shed 0 bases, with 12 bases lying between them. CDR3 length: 15 residues. The CDR3 here is CSASSTGLSGNTIYF. The CDR3 nucleotides read TGCAGTGCTAGTTCCACAGGGCTCTCTGGAAACACCATATATTTT.

A few counts support this clone. The CDR3 region is CASRGAGGEGHTQYF. The CDR3 DNA reads as TGCGCCAGCAGGGGAGCGGGGGGCGAAGGCCATACGCAGTATTTT. The V gene is TRBV10-2, the J gene TRBJ2-3; 9 positions match TRBD2. Germline V gene data show CDR1 as WSHSY and CDR2 as SAAADI. The CDR3 has 15 residues. Losses at the gene ends were 6 bases for V and 7 bases for J; bases not matched to a gene: 11.

This clone was seen a handful of times. The V call is TRBV4-2, the J call TRBJ2-1; 7 nucleotides line up with TRBD1. The V gene end was trimmed by 4 bases and the J gene end by 8 bases; junction bases not matched to a gene: 8. The CDR3 has 14 residues. CDR1 and CDR2 (germline): LGHNA, YNFKEQ. CDR3 sequence reads: CASSLYGQVDEQFF. In nucleotides, the CDR3 is TGTGCCAGCAGCCTATACGGACAGGTGGATGAGCAGTTCTTC.

This chain joins TRBV6-1 and TRBJ1-6; the D is unclear. Trimming pared 0 bases from V and 14 bases from J, leaving 20 bases between. From germline, CDR1 is MNHNS and CDR2 SASEGT. This CDR3 has 16 residues. The CDR3 is CASSEAVAASFWALHF. CDR3 in DNA: TGTGCCAGCAGTGAAGCGGTGGCAGCGTCGTTTTGGGCCCTCCACTTT.

The V and J genes are TRBV27 and TRBJ2-1; 13 positions agree with TRBD2. V lost 5 bases and J lost 6; bases outside the gene matches: 10. Germline CDR1 is MNHEY and CDR2 is SMNVEV (reference sequence). This CDR3 region has 17 residues. The DNA of the CDR3 is TGTGCCAGCAGTCCGGGACTAGCGGGGTCTAACTTCAATGAGCAGTTCTTC. Translated, it gives CASSPGLAGSNFNEQFF.

J is TRBJ1-1 and V is TRBV6-5, with TRBD1 matching 7 bases. The CDR3 spans 15 residues. With 0 bases clipped from V and 2 bases from J, the junction kept 3 bases outside the gene matches. The germline CDR1 and CDR2 sequences are MNHEY and SVGAGI. CDR3 in DNA: TGTGCCAGCAGTTACTCACGGACAGGCAACACTGAAGCTTTCTTT. This sequence encodes CASSYSRTGNTEAFF.

The chain carries TRBV29-1 and TRBJ1-1, with 10 nucleotides matching TRBD1. Trimming removed 0 bases from V and 11 bases from J; junction bases left unmatched: 9. The CDR3 sequence is 14 residues long. Germline loops: CDR1 SQVTM, CDR2 ANQGSEA. The CDR3 is CSVEEGQGIRPAFF. CDR3 DNA: TGCAGCGTTGAAGAGGGACAGGGGATCCGACCCGCTTTCTTT.

This sequence joins TRBV6-1 and TRBJ2-5, with 9 bases lining up with TRBD2. The germline V gene encodes CDR1 MNHNS and CDR2 SASEGT. There are 17 residues in the CDR3. V lost 3 bases, J lost 2 bases, and 10 bases stayed unmatched. The CDR3 loop is CASSDNYGGGVQETQYF. The DNA of the CDR3 is TGTGCCAGCAGTGATAACTATGGCGGGGGGGTACAAGAGACCCAGTACTTC.

The V and J genes are TRBV5-8 and TRBJ1-1; D remains ambiguous. The CDR3 loop spans 12 amino acids. The germline gives CDR1 SGHTS, CDR2 YDEGEE. The V and J ends lost 4 bases and 7 bases respectively, with 11 bases between them. CDR3 in DNA: TGTGCCAGCAGCCATCTTCGAGGTGAAGCTTTCTTT. Translating gives CASSHLRGEAFF.

This rearrangement joins TRBV6-2 or TRBV6-3 to TRBJ2-7; 8 bases are a match to TRBD1. The CDR3 extends over 17 amino acids. Germline trimming cut 0 bases from V and 0 bases from J; bases unmatched to any gene: 7. Germline V CDR1 and CDR2: MNHEY, SVGEGT. Here the CDR3 reads CASSYSIRQGSSYEQYF. The DNA for the CDR3 is TGTGCCAGCAGTTACTCGATAAGACAGGGGAGCTCCTACGAGCAGTACTTC.